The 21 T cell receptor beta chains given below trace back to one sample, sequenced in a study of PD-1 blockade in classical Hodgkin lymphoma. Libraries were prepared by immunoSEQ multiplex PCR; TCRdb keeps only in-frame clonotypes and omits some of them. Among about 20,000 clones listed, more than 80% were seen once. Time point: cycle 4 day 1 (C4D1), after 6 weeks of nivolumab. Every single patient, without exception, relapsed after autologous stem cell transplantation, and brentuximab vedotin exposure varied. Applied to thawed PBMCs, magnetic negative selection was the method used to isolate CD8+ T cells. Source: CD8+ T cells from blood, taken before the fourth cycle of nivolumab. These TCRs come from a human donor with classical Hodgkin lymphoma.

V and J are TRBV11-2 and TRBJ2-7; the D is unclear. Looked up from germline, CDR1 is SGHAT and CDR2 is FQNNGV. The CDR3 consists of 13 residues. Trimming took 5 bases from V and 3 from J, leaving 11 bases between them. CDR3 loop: CASSHGPGYEQYF. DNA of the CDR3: TGTGCCAGCAGCCACGGACCCGGCTACGAGCAGTACTTC. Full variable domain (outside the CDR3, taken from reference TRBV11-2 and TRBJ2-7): EAGVAQSPRYKIIEKRQSVAFWCNPISGHATLYWYQQILGQGPKLLIQFQNNGVVDDSQLPKDRFSAERLKGVDSTLKIQPAKLEDSAVYLCASSHGPGYEQYFGPGTRLTVT.

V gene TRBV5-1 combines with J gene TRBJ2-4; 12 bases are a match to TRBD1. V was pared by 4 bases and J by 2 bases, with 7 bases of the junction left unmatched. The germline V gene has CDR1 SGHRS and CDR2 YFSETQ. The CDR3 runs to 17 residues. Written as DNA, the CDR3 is TGCGCCAGCAGCGAGGGACAGGGGGCCTTGACCAAAAACATTCAGTACTTC. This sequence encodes CASSEGQGALTKNIQYF. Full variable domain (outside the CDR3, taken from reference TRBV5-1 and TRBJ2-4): KAGVTQTPRYLIKTRGQQVTLSCSPISGHRSVSWYQQTPGQGLQFLFEYFSETQRNKGNFPGRFSGRQFSNSRSEMNVSTLELGDSALYLCASSEGQGALTKNIQYFGAGTRLSVL.

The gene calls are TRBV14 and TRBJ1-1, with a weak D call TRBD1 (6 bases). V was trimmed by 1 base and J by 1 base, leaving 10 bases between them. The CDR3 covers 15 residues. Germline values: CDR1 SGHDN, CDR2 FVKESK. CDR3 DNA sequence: TGTGCCAGCAGCCAAGCAGAACAGGGGAACACTGAAGCTTTCTTT. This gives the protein CASSQAEQGNTEAFF.

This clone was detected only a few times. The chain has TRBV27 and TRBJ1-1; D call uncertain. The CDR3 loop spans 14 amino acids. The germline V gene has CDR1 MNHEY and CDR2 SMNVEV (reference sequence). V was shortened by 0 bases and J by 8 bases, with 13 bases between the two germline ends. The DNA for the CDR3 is TGTGCCAGCAGTTTATCATCCGGCGCCCCGGAAGCTTTCTTT. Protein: CASSLSSGAPEAFF.

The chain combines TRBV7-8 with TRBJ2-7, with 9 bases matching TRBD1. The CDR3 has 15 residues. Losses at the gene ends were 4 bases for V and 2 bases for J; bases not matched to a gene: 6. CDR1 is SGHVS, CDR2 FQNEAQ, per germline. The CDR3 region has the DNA TGTGCCAGCAGCTCGGGACAGGGCCCCACCTACGAGCAGTACTTC. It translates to CASSSGQGPTYEQYF.

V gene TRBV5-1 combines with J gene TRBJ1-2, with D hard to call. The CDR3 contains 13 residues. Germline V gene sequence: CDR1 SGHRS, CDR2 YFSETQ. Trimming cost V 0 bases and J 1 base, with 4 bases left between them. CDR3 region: CASSLGGNYGYTF. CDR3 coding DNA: TGCGCCAGCAGCTTGGGAGGTAACTATGGCTACACCTTC.

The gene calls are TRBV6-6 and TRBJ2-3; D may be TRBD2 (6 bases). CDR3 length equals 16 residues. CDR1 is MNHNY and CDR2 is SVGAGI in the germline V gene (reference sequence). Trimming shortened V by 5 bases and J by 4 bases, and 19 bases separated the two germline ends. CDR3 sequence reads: CASSVVKGGGADTQYF. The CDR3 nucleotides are TGTGCCAGCAGTGTGGTAAAAGGAGGAGGGGCAGATACGCAGTATTTT.

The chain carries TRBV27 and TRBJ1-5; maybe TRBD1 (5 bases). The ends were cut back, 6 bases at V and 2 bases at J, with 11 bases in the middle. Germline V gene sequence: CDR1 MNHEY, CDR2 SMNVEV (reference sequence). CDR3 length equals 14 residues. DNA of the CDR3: TGTGCCAGCAGAGGGACCGGGGGCAATCAGCCCCAGCATTTT. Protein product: CASRGTGGNQPQHF.

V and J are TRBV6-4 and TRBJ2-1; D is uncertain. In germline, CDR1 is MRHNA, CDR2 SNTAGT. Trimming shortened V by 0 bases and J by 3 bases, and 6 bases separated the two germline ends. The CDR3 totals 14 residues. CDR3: CASSDSQDYNEQFF. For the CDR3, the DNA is TGTGCCAGCAGTGACTCTCAGGACTACAATGAGCAGTTCTTC.

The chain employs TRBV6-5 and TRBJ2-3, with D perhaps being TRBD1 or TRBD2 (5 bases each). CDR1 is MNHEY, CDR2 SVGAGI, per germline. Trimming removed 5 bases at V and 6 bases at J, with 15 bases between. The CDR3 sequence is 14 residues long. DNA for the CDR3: TGTGCCAGCAGTCCCGAGGGGCTAGGGGATACGCAGTATTTT. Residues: CASSPEGLGDTQYF.

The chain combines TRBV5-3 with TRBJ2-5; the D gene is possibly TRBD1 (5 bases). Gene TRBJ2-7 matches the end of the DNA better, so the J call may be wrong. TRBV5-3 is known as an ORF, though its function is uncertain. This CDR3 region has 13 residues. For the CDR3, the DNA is TGTGCCAGAAGCTTGGTAGGGGAAGACGAGCAGTACTTC. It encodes CARSLVGEDEQYF.

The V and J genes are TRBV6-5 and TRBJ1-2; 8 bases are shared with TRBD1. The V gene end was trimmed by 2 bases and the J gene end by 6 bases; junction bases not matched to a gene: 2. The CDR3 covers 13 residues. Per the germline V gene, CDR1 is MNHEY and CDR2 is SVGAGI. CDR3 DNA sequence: TGTGCCAGCAGTTACCCGGGACAGGATGGCTACACCTTC. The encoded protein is CASSYPGQDGYTF.

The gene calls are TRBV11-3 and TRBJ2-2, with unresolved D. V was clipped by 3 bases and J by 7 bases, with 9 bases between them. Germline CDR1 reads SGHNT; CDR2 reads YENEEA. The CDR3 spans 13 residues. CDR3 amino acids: CASSFRYGGELFF. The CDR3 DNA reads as TGTGCCAGCAGCTTCAGATATGGCGGGGAGCTGTTTTTT.

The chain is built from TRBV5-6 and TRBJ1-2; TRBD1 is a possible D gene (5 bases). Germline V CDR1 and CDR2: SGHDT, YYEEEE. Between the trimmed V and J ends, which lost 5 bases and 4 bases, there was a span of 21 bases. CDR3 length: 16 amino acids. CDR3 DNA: TGTGCCAGCAGACTCCTTGGGCAGGGTGGGACCTATGGCTACACCTTC. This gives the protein CASRLLGQGGTYGYTF.

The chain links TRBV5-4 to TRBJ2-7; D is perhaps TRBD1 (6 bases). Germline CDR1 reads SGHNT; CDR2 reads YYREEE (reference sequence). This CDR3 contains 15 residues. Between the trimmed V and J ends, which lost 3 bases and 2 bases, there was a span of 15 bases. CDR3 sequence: CASSYEDSGPYEQYF. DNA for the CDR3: TGTGCCAGCAGCTACGAGGACAGTGGGCCCTACGAGCAGTACTTC.

The CDR3 spells CASSGFLGDEQYF. The CDR3 nucleotides read TGTGCCAGCAGTGGTTTTTTGGGAGACGAGCAGTACTTC. The V gene is TRBV2, the J gene TRBJ2-7; the D gene is possibly TRBD2 (5 bases). Germline assignment: CDR1 SNHLY and CDR2 FYNNEI. The CDR3 contains 13 residues. V lost 4 bases and J lost 5, with 12 bases in between.

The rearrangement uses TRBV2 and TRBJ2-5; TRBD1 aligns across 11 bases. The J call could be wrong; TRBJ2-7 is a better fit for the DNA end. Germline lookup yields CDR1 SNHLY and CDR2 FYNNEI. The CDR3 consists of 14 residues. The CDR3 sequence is CASSLGQGGYEQYF. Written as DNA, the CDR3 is TGTGCCAGCAGTTTGGGACAGGGGGGCTACGAGCAGTACTTC.

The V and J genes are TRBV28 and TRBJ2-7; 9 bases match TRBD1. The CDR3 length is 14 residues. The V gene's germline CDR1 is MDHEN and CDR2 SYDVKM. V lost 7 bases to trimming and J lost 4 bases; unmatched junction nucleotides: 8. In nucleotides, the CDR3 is TGTGCCAGCACCGGGACAGGGTTTTGGTACGAGCAGTACTTC. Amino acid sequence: CASTGTGFWYEQYF.

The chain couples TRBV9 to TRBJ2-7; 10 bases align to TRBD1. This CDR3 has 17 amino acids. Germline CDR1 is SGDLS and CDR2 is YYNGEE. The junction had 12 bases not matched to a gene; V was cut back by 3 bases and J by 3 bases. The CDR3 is CASSAGYPGQGFYEQYF. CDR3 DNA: TGTGCCAGCAGCGCTGGATATCCGGGACAGGGGTTCTACGAGCAGTACTTC.

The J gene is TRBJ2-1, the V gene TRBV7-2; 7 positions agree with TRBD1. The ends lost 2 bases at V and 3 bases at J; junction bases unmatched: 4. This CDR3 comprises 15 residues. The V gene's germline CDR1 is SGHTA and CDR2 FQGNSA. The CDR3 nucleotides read TGTGCCAGCAGCTTAATAGGGGGCGTCTACAATGAGCAGTTCTTC. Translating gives CASSLIGGVYNEQFF. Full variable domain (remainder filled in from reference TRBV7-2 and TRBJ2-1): GAGVSQSPSNKVTEKGKDVELRCDPISGHTALYWYRQSLGQGLEFLIYFQGNSAPDKSGLPSDRFSAERTGGSVSTLTIQRTQQEDSAVYLCASSLIGGVYNEQFFGPGTRLTVL.

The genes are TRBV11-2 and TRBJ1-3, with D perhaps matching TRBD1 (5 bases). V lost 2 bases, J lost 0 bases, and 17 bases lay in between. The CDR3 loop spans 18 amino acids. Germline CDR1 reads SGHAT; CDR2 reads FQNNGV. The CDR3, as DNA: TGTGCCAGCAGCTTACTGGCCGTGTCGGGGCTCTCTGGAAACACCATATATTTT. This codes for CASSLLAVSGLSGNTIYF.